This T cell receptor (beta chain) was found in a study of blood T cells in healthy people across ages. On this clonotype: A single base separates this from a much larger clone, so it may be a read error.

For the second PCR, which ran for about 6 to 11 cycles, a sample-barcoded 5' primer and a J-beta primer mix were used. TCRdb reprocessed the 5' RACE reads via MiXCR and lists one record per CDR3 protein. This table has under 2 million distinct CDR3 sequences, about 31% appearing once. The CDR3 is 14 amino acids. Looked up from germline, CDR1 is SQVTM and CDR2 is ANQGSEA. With V trimmed by 6 bases and J by 8 bases, 11 bases remained unmatched. Sequencing used blood. This TCR derives from a woman in her twenties or thirties in good health. V is TRBV29-1 and J is TRBJ2-3, with TRBD1 identical over 10 bases. The CDR3 reads CSVTGTGVCGTQYF. CDR3 coding DNA: TGCAGCGTAACCGGGACAGGGGTCTGCGGTACGCAGTATTTT.